Below, 13 T cell receptor beta chains from the same sample are listed, as sequenced in a study of monozygotic twins with inflammatory bowel disease. Using the 5' RACE reads, TCRdb records one entry per CDR3 protein without DNA. The sample spans just over 300,000 distinct CDR3 sequences; the ten largest clones claim roughly 5.2%. The sequencing input was blood. The source is a human donor with ulcerative colitis or Crohn's disease, or a healthy co-twin of an affected twin (not recorded which).

V usage is TRBV24-1 and J usage is TRBJ2-2; TCRdb designates TRBD1, a call that cannot be tested without DNA. The CDR3 sequence is 14 residues long. Per germline, CDR1 KGHDR and CDR2 SFDVKD. CDR3 region: CATSPASNTGELFF.

The CDR3 spells CSARDLGGGYTF. The chain has TRBV20-1 and TRBJ1-2; the D call from TCRdb, TRBD1, cannot be confirmed without DNA. From germline, CDR1 is DFQATT and CDR2 SNEGSKA (reference sequence). This CDR3 spans 12 amino acids.

The V gene is TRBV7-2, the J gene TRBJ2-4; the TRBD1 assignment by TCRdb is unverifiable without DNA. CDR1 and CDR2 (germline): SGHTA, FQGNSA. This CDR3 has 15 amino acids. The CDR3 here is CASSPRGQGKNIQYF.

V is TRBV24-1 and J is TRBJ2-1; as DNA is missing, the TRBD1 call by TCRdb cannot be tested. CDR3 length equals 15 residues. Germline CDR1 is KGHDR and CDR2 is SFDVKD. CDR3 protein: CATSYPGQGLHEQFF.

The rearrangement links TRBV4-2 to TRBJ2-2; no DNA is available, so the TRBD2 call from TCRdb remains unchecked. Per germline, CDR1 LGHNA and CDR2 YNFKEQ. The CDR3 extends over 15 amino acids. This CDR3 is CASSQLAGGTGELFF.

The CDR3 loop reads CASSSRQGGFDQPQHF. The chain carries TRBV13 and TRBJ1-5; the TCRdb D gene call, TRBD1, has no DNA to confirm it. This CDR3 comprises 16 residues. CDR1 is PRHDT and CDR2 is FYEKMQ in the germline V gene (reference sequence).

The chain is built from TRBV25-1 and TRBJ2-7; TCRdb names TRBD1, which stays unverified in the absence of DNA. Looked up from germline, CDR1 is MGHDK and CDR2 is SYGVNS. The CDR3 has 15 residues. This CDR3 reads CASSEQGQGAREQYF.

This rearrangement joins TRBV19 to TRBJ1-5; TCRdb returns TRBD1, unconfirmable since there is no DNA. This CDR3 has 15 amino acids. Germline CDR1 LNHDA, CDR2 SQIVND (reference sequence). CDR3: CASSSLGQGNQPQHF.

V is TRBV29-1 and J is TRBJ1-4; the D call of TRBD1 rests on TCRdb alone, since no DNA is present to check it. The CDR3 loop spans 15 amino acids. CDR1 and CDR2 from the germline V gene are SQVTM and ANQGSEA. CDR3 loop: CSVEDPGSQGEKLFF.

CDR3 region: CASSLRPNTGELFF. V gene TRBV7-2 combines with J gene TRBJ2-2. Per germline, CDR1 SGHTA and CDR2 FQGNSA. The CDR3 covers 14 residues.

This chain connects TRBV6-2 or TRBV6-3 to TRBJ2-7; no DNA is available, so the TRBD2 call from TCRdb remains unchecked. This CDR3 is built from 13 residues. Germline CDR1 and CDR2: MNHEY and SVGEGT. The CDR3 sequence is CASSLRLPLEQYF.

This sequence joins TRBV9 and TRBJ2-3; TCRdb designates TRBD1, a call that cannot be tested without DNA. The CDR3 length is 16 residues. Germline V gene lookup returns CDR1 SGDLS and CDR2 YYNGEE. CDR3 region: CASSPTGTLSTDTQYF.

The chain uses TRBV11-1 and TRBJ1-3; TCRdb's D call of TRBD1 is untestable without DNA. Germline CDR1 and CDR2: SGHAT and FQDESV (reference sequence). The CDR3 totals 18 residues. The CDR3 region is CASSPQDRGQPSGNTIYF.